The source of this T cell receptor (beta chain) is a study of cytomegalovirus exposure and HLA in healthy donors. Germline CDR1 and CDR2: WSHSY and SAAADI. The CDR3 has 13 amino acids. V lost 6 bases, J lost 4 bases, and 12 bases lay in between. The donors gave bone marrow, and they were healthy. The PCR made use of 60 Vbeta and 13 Jbeta primers. Sequencing was performed with immunoSEQ multiplex PCR; in TCRdb, only in-frame clones are kept and a portion is missing. Of 150,000 or so clones in the sample, more than 60% were seen once. Study-level findings and limits: For most TCR beta V segments, an earlier analysis put the productive rate at about 90% or about 30% of the time. V segments that were indistinguishable, TRBV6-2 and TRBV6-3 among them, were omitted from analysis.

Remarks on this clone: Its antigen is unknown.

The TCR comes from a human donor in good health. The rearrangement joins TRBV10-2 to TRBJ1-1; maybe TRBD1 (5 bases). Sequenced input: PBMCs. CDR3 DNA sequence: TGCGCCAGCAGGGGCGGGAGGGGCACTGAAGCTTTCTTT. It translates to CASRGGRGTEAFF.